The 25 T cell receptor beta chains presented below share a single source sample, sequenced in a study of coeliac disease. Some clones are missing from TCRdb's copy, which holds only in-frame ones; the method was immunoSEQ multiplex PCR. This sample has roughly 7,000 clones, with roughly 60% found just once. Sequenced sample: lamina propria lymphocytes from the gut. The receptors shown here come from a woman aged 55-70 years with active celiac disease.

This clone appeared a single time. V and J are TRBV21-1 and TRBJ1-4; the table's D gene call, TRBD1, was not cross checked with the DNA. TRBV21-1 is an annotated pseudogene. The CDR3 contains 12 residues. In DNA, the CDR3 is TGTGCCAGCAGAAGAAGGGGTGACCAACTGTTTTTT. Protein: CASRRRGDQLFF.

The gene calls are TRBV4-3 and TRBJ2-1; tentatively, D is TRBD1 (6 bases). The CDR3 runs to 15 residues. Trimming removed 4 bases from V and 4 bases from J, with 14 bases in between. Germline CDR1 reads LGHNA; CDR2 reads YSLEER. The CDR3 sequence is CASSLTWTAYNEQFF. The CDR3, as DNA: TGCGCCAGCAGCCTAACTTGGACAGCGTACAATGAGCAGTTCTTC.

The CDR3 loop reads CASSLEVGESYGYTF. The CDR3 bases are TGTGCCAGCAGCTTGGAGGTCGGGGAGTCCTATGGCTACACCTTC. The chain employs TRBV5-4 and TRBJ1-2; D is uncertain. CDR3 length equals 15 residues. CDR1 is SGHNT, CDR2 YYREEE, per germline (reference sequence). V was clipped by 0 bases and J by 4 bases, with 13 bases between them.

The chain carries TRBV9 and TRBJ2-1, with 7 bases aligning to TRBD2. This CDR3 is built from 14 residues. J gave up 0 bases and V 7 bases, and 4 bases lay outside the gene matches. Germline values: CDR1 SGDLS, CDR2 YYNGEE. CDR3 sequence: CASAAGFSYNEQFF. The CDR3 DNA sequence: TGTGCCAGCGCAGCGGGGTTCTCCTACAATGAGCAGTTCTTC.

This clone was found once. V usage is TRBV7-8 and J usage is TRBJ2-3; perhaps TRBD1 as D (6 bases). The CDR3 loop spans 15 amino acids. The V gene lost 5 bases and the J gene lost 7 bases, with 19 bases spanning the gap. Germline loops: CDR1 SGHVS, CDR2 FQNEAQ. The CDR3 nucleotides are TGTGCCAGCAGCACTGACAGGTTTAGTTCGAATACGCAGTATTTT. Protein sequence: CASSTDRFSSNTQYF.

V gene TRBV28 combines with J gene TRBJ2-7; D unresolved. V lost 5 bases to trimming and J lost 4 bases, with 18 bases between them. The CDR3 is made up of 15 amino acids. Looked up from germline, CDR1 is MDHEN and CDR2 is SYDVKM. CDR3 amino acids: CASSPGDLQRYEQYF. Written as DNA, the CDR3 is TGTGCCAGCAGTCCCGGAGACCTTCAGCGTTACGAGCAGTACTTC.

The CDR3: CASGLTGQNSPLHF. The CDR3 coding sequence is TGCGCCAGCGGATTGACAGGGCAAAATTCACCCCTCCACTTT. The V call is TRBV5-1, the J call TRBJ1-6; TRBD1 matches at 7 bases. CDR1 is SGHRS, CDR2 YFSETQ, per germline. The CDR3 totals 14 residues. V was clipped by 7 bases and J by 7 bases; unmatched bases: 8.

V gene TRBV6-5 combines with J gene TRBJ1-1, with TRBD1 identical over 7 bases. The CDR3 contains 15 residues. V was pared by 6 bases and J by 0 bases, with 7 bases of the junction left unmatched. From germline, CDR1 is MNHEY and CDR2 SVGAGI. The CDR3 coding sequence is TGTGCCAGCAGACTACAGGGGTCCTTGAACACTGAAGCTTTCTTT. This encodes CASRLQGSLNTEAFF.

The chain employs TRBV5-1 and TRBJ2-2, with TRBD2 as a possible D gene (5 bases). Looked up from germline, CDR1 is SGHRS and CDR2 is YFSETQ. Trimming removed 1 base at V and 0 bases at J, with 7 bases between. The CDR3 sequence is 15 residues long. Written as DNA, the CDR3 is TGCGCCAGCAGCTTGTTGAGGGCGAACACCGGGGAGCTGTTTTTT. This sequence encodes CASSLLRANTGELFF. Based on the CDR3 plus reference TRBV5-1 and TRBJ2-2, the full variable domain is KAGVTQTPRYLIKTRGQQVTLSCSPISGHRSVSWYQQTPGQGLQFLFEYFSETQRNKGNFPGRFSGRQFSNSRSEMNVSTLELGDSALYLCASSLLRANTGELFFGEGSRLTVL.

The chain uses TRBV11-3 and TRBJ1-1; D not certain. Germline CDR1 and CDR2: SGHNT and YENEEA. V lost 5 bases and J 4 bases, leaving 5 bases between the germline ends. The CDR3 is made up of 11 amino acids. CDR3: CASSRGTEAFF. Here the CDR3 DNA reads TGTGCCAGCAGCCGAGGCACTGAAGCTTTCTTT.

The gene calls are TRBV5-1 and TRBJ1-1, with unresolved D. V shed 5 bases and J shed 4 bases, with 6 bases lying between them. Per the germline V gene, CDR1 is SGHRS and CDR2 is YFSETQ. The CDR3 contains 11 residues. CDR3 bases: TGCGCCAGCAGGGAGGGCACTGAAGCTTTCTTT. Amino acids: CASREGTEAFF.

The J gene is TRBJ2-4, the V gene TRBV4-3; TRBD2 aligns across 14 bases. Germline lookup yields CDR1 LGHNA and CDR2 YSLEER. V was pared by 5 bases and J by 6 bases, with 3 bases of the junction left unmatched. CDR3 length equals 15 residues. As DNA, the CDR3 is TGCGCCAGCAGCGGAGGGACTAGCGGGGGAAACATTCAGTACTTC. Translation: CASSGGTSGGNIQYF.

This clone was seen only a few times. CDR3 loop: CASSSDGTALLSEQYF. The CDR3 DNA follows: TGTGCCAGCAGTTCCGACGGGACAGCCCTACTCTCCGAGCAGTACTTC. The chain carries TRBV7-9 and TRBJ2-7; TRBD1 agrees at 7 bases. The CDR3 totals 16 residues. Per the germline V gene, CDR1 is SEHNR and CDR2 is FQNEAQ (reference sequence). The V and J ends lost 6 bases and 6 bases, in that order; junction bases with no gene match: 17.

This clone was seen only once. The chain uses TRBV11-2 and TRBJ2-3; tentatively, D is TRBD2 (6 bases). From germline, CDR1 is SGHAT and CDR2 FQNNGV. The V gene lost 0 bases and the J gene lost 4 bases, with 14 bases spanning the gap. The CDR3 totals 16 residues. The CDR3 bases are TGTGCCAGCAGCTTAGATCCCCGACTAGTTTCAGATACGCAGTATTTT. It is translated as CASSLDPRLVSDTQYF. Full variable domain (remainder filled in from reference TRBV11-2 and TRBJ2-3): EAGVAQSPRYKIIEKRQSVAFWCNPISGHATLYWYQQILGQGPKLLIQFQNNGVVDDSQLPKDRFSAERLKGVDSTLKIQPAKLEDSAVYLCASSLDPRLVSDTQYFGPGTRLTVL.

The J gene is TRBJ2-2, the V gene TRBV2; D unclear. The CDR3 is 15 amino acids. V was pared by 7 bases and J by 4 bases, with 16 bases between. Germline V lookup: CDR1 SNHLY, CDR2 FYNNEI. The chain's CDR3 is CASKSGMRSTGELFF. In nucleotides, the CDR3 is TGTGCCAGCAAGTCGGGTATGAGGAGCACCGGGGAGCTGTTTTTT.

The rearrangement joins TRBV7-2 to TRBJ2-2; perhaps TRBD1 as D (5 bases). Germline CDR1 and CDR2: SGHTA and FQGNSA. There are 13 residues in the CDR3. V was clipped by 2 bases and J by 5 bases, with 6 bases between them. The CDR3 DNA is TGTGCCAGCAGCTTACCAGGGACCGGGGAGCTGTTTTTT. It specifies CASSLPGTGELFF.

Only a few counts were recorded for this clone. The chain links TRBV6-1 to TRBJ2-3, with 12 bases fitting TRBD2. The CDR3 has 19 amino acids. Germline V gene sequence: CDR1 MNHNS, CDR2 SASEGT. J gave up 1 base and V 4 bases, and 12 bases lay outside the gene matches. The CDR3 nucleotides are TGTGCCAGCAGTGTGCGGCAAACTAGCGGGGGGTTGGGCACAGATACGCAGTATTTT. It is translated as CASSVRQTSGGLGTDTQYF.

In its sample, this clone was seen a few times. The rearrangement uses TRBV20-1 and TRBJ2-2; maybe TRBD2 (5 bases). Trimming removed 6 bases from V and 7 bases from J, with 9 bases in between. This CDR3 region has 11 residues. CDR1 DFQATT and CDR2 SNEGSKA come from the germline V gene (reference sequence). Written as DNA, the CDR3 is TGCAGTGCGAGGACTGTCGGGGAGCTGTTTTTT. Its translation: CSARTVGELFF.

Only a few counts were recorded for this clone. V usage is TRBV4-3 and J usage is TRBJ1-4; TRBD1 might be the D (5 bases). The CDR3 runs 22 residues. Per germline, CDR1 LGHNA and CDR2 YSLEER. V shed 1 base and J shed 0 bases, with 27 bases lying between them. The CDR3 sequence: CASSQGSFLLRRVEATNEKLFF. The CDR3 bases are TGCGCCAGCAGCCAAGGTTCTTTTCTTCTCCGCAGGGTAGAGGCAACTAATGAAAAACTGTTTTTT.

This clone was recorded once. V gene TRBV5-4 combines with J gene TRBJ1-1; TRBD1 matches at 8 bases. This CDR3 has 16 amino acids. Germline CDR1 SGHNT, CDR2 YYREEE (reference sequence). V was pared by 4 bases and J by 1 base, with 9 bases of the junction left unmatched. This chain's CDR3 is CASSKGQGLQNTEAFF. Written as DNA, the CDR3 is TGTGCCAGCAGCAAAGGACAGGGCCTACAGAACACTGAAGCTTTCTTT. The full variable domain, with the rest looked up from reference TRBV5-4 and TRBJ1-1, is ETGVTQSPTHLIKTRGQQVTLRCSSQSGHNTVSWYQQALGQGPQFIFQYYREEENGRGNFPPRFSGLQFPNYSSELNVNALELDDSALYLCASSKGQGLQNTEAFFGQGTRLTVV.

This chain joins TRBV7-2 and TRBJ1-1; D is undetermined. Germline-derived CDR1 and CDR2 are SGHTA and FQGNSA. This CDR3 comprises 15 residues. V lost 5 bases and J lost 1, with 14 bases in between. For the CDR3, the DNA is TGTGCCAGCAGCCTCAATACTGTCGCGAACACTGAAGCTTTCTTT. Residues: CASSLNTVANTEAFF.

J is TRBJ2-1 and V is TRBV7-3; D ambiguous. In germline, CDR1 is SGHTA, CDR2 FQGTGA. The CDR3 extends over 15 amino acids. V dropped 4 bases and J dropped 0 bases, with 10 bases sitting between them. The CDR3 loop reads CASSSPESSYNEQFF. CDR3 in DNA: TGTGCCAGCAGCTCCCCGGAGAGCTCCTACAATGAGCAGTTCTTC. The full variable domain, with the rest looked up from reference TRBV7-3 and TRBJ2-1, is GAGVSQTPSNKVTEKGKYVELRCDPISGHTALYWYRQSLGQGPEFLIYFQGTGAADDSGLPNDRFFAVRPEGSVSTLKIQRTERGDSAVYLCASSSPESSYNEQFFGPGTRLTVL.

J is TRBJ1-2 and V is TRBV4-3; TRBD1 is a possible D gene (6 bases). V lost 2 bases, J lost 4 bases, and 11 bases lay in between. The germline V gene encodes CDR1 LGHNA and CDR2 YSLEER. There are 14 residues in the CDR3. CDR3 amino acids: CASSQRRDTYGYTF. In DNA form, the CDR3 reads TGCGCCAGCAGCCAACGCCGGGACACCTATGGCTACACCTTC.

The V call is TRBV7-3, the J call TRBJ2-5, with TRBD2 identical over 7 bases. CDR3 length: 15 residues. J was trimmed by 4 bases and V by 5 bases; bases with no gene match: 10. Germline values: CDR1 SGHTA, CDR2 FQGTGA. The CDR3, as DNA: TGTGCCAGCAGCCCTAGCGGTTCCAAGGGAGAGACCCAGTACTTC. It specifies CASSPSGSKGETQYF.

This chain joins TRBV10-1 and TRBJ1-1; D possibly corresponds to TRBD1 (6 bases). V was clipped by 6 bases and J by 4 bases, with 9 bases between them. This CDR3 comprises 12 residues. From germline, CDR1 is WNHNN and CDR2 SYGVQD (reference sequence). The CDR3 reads CASRGTTTEAFF. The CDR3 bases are TGCGCCAGCAGGGGGACAACCACTGAAGCTTTCTTT.